Listed below are T cell receptor beta chains from one sample, sequenced in a study of cytomegalovirus exposure and HLA in healthy donors. Assay used: immunoSEQ multiplex PCR; TCRdb lists only in-frame clones, some missing. The profile shows about 140,000 clones, approximately 80% of them singletons. The source material was PBMCs. Every receptor here comes from a man aged 30-40 years in good health and CMV-seronegative. Each CDR3 is given with its conserved first and last residue.

V gene,J gene,CDR3 protein
TRBV6-5,TRBJ1-6,CASSITRRLETPLHF
TRBV5-6,TRBJ2-1,CASSLYGDAYNEQFF
TRBV11-2,TRBJ1-1,CASSSPTGKNTEAFF
TRBV29-1,TRBJ2-7,CSVFSGRLYEQYF
TRBV27,TRBJ2-3,CASNPTSGGTQYF
TRBV5-6,TRBJ2-3,CASSFFRDRGTDTQYF
TRBV28,TRBJ2-7,CASSLFLFEQYF
TRBV2,TRBJ1-5,CASRGTGSNQPQHF
TRBV28,TRBJ2-7,CASSSGTGDEQYF
TRBV29-1,TRBJ1-2,CSVEEGQGAGYTF
TRBV10-2,TRBJ1-3,CASSEAGQIGNTIYF
TRBV28,TRBJ2-7,CASSTRTGAHEQYF
TRBV10-1,TRBJ2-6,CASSGGESSSGANVLTF
TRBV28,TRBJ2-3,CASTELAGEPDTQYF
TRBV4-1,TRBJ2-7,CASSQRLAGVGYEQYF
TRBV30,TRBJ1-6,CAWSVPPGDGSPLHF
TRBV2,TRBJ2-1,CASSRREGRGTIGEQFF
TRBV18,TRBJ2-7,CASSPDLGRTSEQYF
TRBV11-2,TRBJ2-7,CASRTTGSYEQYF
TRBV27,TRBJ2-7,CASSFVDRTYEQYF
TRBV5-4,TRBJ1-6,CASSLERMSSPLHF
TRBV28,TRBJ2-1,CASSLWHEQFF
TRBV19,TRBJ1-5,CASSRQGVVNQPQHF
TRBV5-1,TRBJ2-7,CASSPGQEPIVSYEQYF
TRBV5-1,TRBJ1-5,CASSGGQEGQPQHF
TRBV5-1,TRBJ1-1,CASSPGPMAGGTEAFF
TRBV4-1,TRBJ2-3,CASSQGLAGTFSTDTQYF
TRBV19,TRBJ1-2,CASSSNRGRGSPGYTF
TRBV15,TRBJ1-2,CATSRSGQGYYGYTF
TRBV18,TRBJ1-5,CASSPGTGDQPQHF
TRBV5-1,TRBJ2-5,CASSLWRESKETQYF
TRBV20-1,TRBJ1-1,CSTDREKAFF
TRBV9,TRBJ2-7,CASSSFALGGEQYF
TRBV29-1,TRBJ1-5,CSVADRVNQPQHF